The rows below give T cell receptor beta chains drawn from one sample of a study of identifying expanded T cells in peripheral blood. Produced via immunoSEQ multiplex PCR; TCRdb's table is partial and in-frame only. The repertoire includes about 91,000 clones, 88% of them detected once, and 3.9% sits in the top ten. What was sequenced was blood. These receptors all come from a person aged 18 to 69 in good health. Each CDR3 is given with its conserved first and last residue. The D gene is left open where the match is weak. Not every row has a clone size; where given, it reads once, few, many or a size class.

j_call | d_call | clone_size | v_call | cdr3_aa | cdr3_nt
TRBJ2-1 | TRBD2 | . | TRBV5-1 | CASRGSGTSYNEQFF | TGCGCCAGCAGGGGTAGCGGGACCTCCTACAATGAGCAGTTCTTC
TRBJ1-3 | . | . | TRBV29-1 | CSVGPAGEQAEVGGNTIYF | TGCAGCGTTGGCCCTGCCGGGGAGCAAGCTGAAGTTGGTGGAAACACCATATATTTT
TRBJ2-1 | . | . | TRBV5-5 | CASSQRQGGDEQFF | TGTGCCAGCAGCCAGCGACAGGGAGGGGATGAGCAGTTCTTC
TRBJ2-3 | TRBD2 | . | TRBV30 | CAWSSTSGGAGDTQYF | TGTGCCTGGAGTTCGACTAGCGGGGGGGCCGGAGATACGCAGTATTTT
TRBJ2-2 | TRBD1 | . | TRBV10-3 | CGRDRVAGELFF | TGTGGCCGGGACAGGGTGGCCGGGGAGCTGTTTTTT
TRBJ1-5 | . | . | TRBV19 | CASSITSTVQPQHF | TGTGCCAGTAGTATCACCTCGACAGTTCAGCCCCAGCATTTT
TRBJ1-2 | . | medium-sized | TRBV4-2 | CASSQDRGAAGYTF | TGTGCCAGCAGCCAAGATCGGGGGGCGGCTGGCTACACCTTC
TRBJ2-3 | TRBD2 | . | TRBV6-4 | CASSDLAGVTDTQYF | TGTGCCAGCAGTGACCTAGCGGGAGTTACAGATACGCAGTATTTT
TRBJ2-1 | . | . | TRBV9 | CASSVVEAGRDEQFF | TGTGCCAGCAGCGTAGTAGAGGCGGGACGGGATGAGCAGTTCTTC
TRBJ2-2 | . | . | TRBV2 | CASSDRVNTGELFF | TGTGCCAGCAGTGACAGAGTGAACACCGGGGAGCTGTTTTTT
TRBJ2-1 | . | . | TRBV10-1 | CASSESGGSYNEQFF | TGCGCCAGCAGTGAGTCGGGAGGCTCCTACAATGAGCAGTTCTTC
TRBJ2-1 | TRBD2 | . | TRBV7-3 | CASSSHIGTRRGNEQFF | TGTGCCAGCAGCTCCCATATCGGGACTAGAAGGGGCAATGAGCAGTTCTTC
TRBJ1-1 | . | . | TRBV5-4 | CASSNGGRRTEAFF | TGTGCCAGCAGCAACGGGGGGCGCCGTACTGAAGCTTTCTTT
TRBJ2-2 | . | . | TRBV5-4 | CASSLGRNTGELFF | TGTGCCAGCAGCTTGGGGCGGAACACCGGGGAGCTGTTTTTT
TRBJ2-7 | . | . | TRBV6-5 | CASSYSGPSYEQYF | TGTGCCAGCAGTTACTCGGGCCCCTCCTACGAGCAGTACTTC
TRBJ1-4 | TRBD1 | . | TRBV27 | CATKALRPQGAGEKLFF | TGTGCCACCAAAGCCCTCCGACCACAGGGGGCAGGGGAAAAACTGTTTTTT
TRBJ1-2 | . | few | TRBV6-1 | CASSELSFYGYTF | TGTGCCAGCAGTGAACTCAGTTTCTATGGCTACACCTTC
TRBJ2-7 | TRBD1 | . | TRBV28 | CASSFPPVGRDRVSYEQYF | TGTGCCAGCAGTTTCCCCCCTGTTGGGCGCGACAGGGTGTCCTACGAGCAGTACTTC
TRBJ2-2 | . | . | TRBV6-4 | CASSPLQGGELFF | TGTGCCAGCAGTCCCTTACAGGGCGGGGAGCTGTTTTTT
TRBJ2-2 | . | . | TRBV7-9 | CASRFQGNTGELFF | TGTGCCAGCAGATTCCAGGGGAACACCGGGGAGCTGTTTTTT
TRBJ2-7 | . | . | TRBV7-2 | CASSLGGPPSSYEQYF | TGTGCCAGCAGCTTAGGGGGACCTCCGAGCTCCTACGAGCAGTACTTC
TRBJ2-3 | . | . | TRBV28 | CASTGSTDTQYF | TGTGCCAGCACGGGCAGCACAGATACGCAGTATTTT